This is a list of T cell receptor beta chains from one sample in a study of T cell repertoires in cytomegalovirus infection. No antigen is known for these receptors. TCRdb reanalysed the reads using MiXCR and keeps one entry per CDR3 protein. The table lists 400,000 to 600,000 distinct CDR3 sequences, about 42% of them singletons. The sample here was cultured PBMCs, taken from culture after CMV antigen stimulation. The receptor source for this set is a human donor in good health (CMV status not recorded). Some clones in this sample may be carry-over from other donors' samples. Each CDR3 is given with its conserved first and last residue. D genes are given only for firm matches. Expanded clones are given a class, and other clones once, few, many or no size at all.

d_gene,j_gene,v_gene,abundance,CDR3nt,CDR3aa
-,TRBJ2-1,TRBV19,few,TGTGCCAGTAGTAGGGGTTCGTGGGTCAATGAGCAGTTCTTC,CASSRGSWVNEQFF
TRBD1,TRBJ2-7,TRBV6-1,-,TGTGCCAGCAGTGAAGCGCATGAACTCCACACAGGGGGCGAGCAGTACTTC,CASSEAHELHTGGEQYF
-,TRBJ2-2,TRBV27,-,TGTGCCAGCAGACGCCGGGACGGAGGAACCGGGGAGCTGTTTTTT,CASRRRDGGTGELFF
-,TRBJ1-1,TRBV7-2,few,TGTGCCAGCAGCTCCCAGGGTCTGGAAGCTTTCTTT,CASSSQGLEAFF
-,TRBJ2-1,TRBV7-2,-,TGTGCCAGCAGCTTATTGGGACAAAACGGGGAGCAGTTCTTC,CASSLLGQNGEQFF
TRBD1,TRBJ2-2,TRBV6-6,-,TGTGCCAGCAGCAGGGACAGACCCACGAACACCGGGGAGCTGTTTTTT,CASSRDRPTNTGELFF
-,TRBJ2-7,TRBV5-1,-,TGCGCCAGCAGCGGTGAGGGTAGCTCCTACGAGCAGTACTTC,CASSGEGSSYEQYF
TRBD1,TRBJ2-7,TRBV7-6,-,TGTGCCAGCAGCTCCACCCACAGGGGAGAACGCGAGCAGTACTTC,CASSSTHRGEREQYF
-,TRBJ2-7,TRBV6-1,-,TGTGCCAGCAGTGAAGTGGGGGGCGAGCAGTACTTC,CASSEVGGEQYF
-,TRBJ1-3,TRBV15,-,TGTGCCACCAGCAGAGATAGTCGGGGACCCTCTGGAAACACCATATATTTT,CATSRDSRGPSGNTIYF
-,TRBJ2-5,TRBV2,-,TGTGCCAGCGTGACAGACCAAGAGACCCAGTACTTC,CASVTDQETQYF
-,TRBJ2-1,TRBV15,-,TGTGCCACCAGCAGGAGGGTCAGCGAGGACAATGAGCAGTTCTTC,CATSRRVSEDNEQFF
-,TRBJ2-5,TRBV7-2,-,TGTGCCAGCAGCTTAGACTGGGAAGAGACCCAGTACTTC,CASSLDWEETQYF
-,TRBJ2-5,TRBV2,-,TGTGCCAGCAGAGCGTCTATGGAGACCCAGTACTTC,CASRASMETQYF
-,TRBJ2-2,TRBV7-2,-,TGTGCCAGCAGGCAGGACCACAGGGCCGGGGAGCTGTTTTTT,CASRQDHRAGELFF
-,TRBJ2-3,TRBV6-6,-,TGTGCCAGCAGGGCCACCGGGACTGGTACAGATACGCAGTATTTT,CASRATGTGTDTQYF
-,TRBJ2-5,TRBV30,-,TGTGCCTGGAGTCTCAAGGGGTCTTCTGAGACCCAGTACTTC,CAWSLKGSSETQYF
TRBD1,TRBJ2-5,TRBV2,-,TGTGCCAGCAGTCCCGACAGGGCCAGAGAGACCCAGTACTTC,CASSPDRARETQYF
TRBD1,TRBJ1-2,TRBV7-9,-,TGTGCCAGCAGCATACAGGGGAGGATTGGCTACACCTTC,CASSIQGRIGYTF
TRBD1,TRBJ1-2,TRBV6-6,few,TGTGCCAGCAGTACCGGGACAGGGAACTATGGCTACACCTTC,CASSTGTGNYGYTF
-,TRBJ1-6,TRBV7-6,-,TGTGCCACACGGGACACGAGCTCCTATAATTCACCCCTCCACTTT,CATRDTSSYNSPLHF
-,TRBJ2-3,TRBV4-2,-,TGTGCCAGCAGCCAAGCCCGTACTTGGGGCTCAGATACGCAGTATTTT,CASSQARTWGSDTQYF
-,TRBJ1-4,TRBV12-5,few,TGTGCTAGTGGTTTGAGCCGAGGTGCAACTAATGAAAAACTGTTTTTT,CASGLSRGATNEKLFF